These 4 T cell receptor beta chains were sequenced from one sample in a study of cytomegalovirus exposure and HLA in healthy donors. The PCR used 60 Vbeta and 13 Jbeta primers. Generated by immunoSEQ multiplex PCR, the TCRdb table keeps only in-frame clones and is missing some. The sample lists fewer than 200,000 clones, roughly 85% occurring once. The sequenced material came from PBMCs. The receptors shown here come from a male donor in good health and CMV-seronegative.

This chain joins TRBV27 and TRBJ1-3; TRBD1 might be the D (6 bases). Germline V gene data show CDR1 as MNHEY and CDR2 as SMNVEV (reference sequence). V lost 3 bases and J lost 0, with 12 bases in between. This CDR3 is 16 amino acids long. The CDR3 DNA reads TGTGCCAGCAGTTTTACAGGGATTGGCTCTGGAAACACCATATATTTT. Translation gives CASSFTGIGSGNTIYF.

The gene calls are TRBV11-3 and TRBJ2-7; D may be TRBD2 (7 bases). CDR3 length: 13 residues. Germline V gene sequence: CDR1 SGHNT, CDR2 YENEEA. Trimming took off 6 bases at V and 6 bases at J, with 15 bases between the two ends. The CDR3 protein is CASSRGASSEQYF. CDR3 DNA sequence: TGTGCCAGCAGTCGGGGGGCCTCGTCCGAGCAGTACTTC.

This clone was counted a few times. The CDR3 DNA sequence: TGTGCCAGCAGCTATACTAGCGGGGGGGGCTACGAGCAGTACTTC. Translated: CASSYTSGGGYEQYF. The rearrangement links TRBV6-5 to TRBJ2-7; 13 nucleotides align to TRBD2. This CDR3 region has 15 residues. Per the germline V gene, CDR1 is MNHEY and CDR2 is SVGAGI. V shed 6 bases and J 3 bases; nucleotides not matched to a gene: 5.

About this clone: Sequence at one end of the junction differs from germline and may be a read error. The V gene is TRBV6-4, the J gene TRBJ2-6; perhaps TRBD1 as D (5 bases). Germline-derived CDR1 and CDR2 are MRHNA and SNTAGT. The CDR3 length is 14 residues. The CDR3 loop reads CASSDSSGANALTF. For the CDR3, the DNA is TGTGCCAGCAGTGACAGCTCTGGGGCCAACGCCCTGACTTTC.